The next 21 T cell receptor beta chains were all read from a single sample in a study of response to subunit inactivated influenza vaccine. In TCRdb, the RT-PCR reads were re-called with MiXCR into one record per CDR3 protein. The sample yields some 600,000 distinct CDR3 sequences, around 15% seen once. The sequenced sample was PBMCs from blood, obtained 14 to 15 days before vaccination. These receptors were collected from a man aged 50-59 years who received an inactivated influenza vaccine.

This clonotype was recorded a few times. V gene TRBV18 combines with J gene TRBJ2-3, with D possibly TRBD2 on 5 matching bases. CDR1 is KGHSH and CDR2 is LQKENI in the germline V gene. This CDR3 has 17 amino acids. V was shortened by 3 bases and J by 4 bases, with 20 bases between the two germline ends. The CDR3 bases are TGTGCCAGCTCACCTATACCGCGGACTTTCCCCCCAGATACGCAGTATTTT. Residues: CASSPIPRTFPPDTQYF.

This chain connects TRBV15 to TRBJ1-4; TRBD1 might be the D (6 bases). V lost 0 bases and J lost 7, with 9 bases in between. CDR3 length: 14 residues. Germline values: CDR1 LNHNV, CDR2 YYDKDF (reference sequence). Written as DNA, the CDR3 is TGTGCCACCAGCAGAGACAGGGGAGGTGAAAAACTGTTTTTT. This sequence encodes CATSRDRGGEKLFF.

This clonotype came up a few times. The chain employs TRBV6-1 and TRBJ2-1; 10 bases are a match to TRBD2. This CDR3 comprises 16 residues. V lost 1 base to trimming and J lost 3 bases; unmatched junction nucleotides: 3. CDR1 MNHNS and CDR2 SASEGT come from the germline V gene. The CDR3 loop is CASSEELAGHYNEQFF. The CDR3 region has the DNA TGTGCCAGCAGTGAAGAACTAGCGGGACACTACAATGAGCAGTTCTTC.

This clonotype was picked up a small number of times. The genes are TRBV7-9 and TRBJ2-5; D perhaps matches TRBD2 (6 bases). The germline V and J ends were trimmed by 3 bases and 1 base, with 18 bases remaining between them. Germline V lookup: CDR1 SEHNR, CDR2 FQNEAQ (reference sequence). The CDR3 runs 17 residues. CDR3 sequence: CASSFYLATRLQETQYF. The CDR3 DNA follows: TGTGCCAGCAGCTTTTATCTAGCGACCCGACTCCAAGAGACCCAGTACTTC.

This clonotype was seen more than once but under ten times. V and J are TRBV20-1 and TRBJ2-1; 8 bases are a match to TRBD2. Germline CDR1 reads DFQATT; CDR2 reads SNEGSKA (reference sequence). The CDR3 covers 19 residues. Losses at the gene ends were 0 bases for V and 8 bases for J; bases not matched to a gene: 21. The CDR3 DNA sequence: TGCAGTGCTAGAGATGAAGGGGTCGGGCGGGAGGCCCTTTACGATGAGCAGTTCTTC. Translated, it gives CSARDEGVGREALYDEQFF.

The chain uses TRBV29-1 and TRBJ1-4; TRBD1 agrees at 11 bases. The V gene end was trimmed by 6 bases and the J gene end by 7 bases; junction bases not matched to a gene: 4. The CDR3 contains 13 residues. Germline values: CDR1 SQVTM, CDR2 ANQGSEA. Written as DNA, the CDR3 is TGCAGCGTGGGGACAGGGGGTGGTGAAAAACTGTTTTTT. Translation: CSVGTGGGEKLFF.

In this sample, this clonotype turned up a few times. This chain connects TRBV7-9 to TRBJ2-3; D unclear. Germline CDR1 is SEHNR and CDR2 is FQNEAQ (reference sequence). Trimming took 1 base from V and 7 from J, leaving 6 bases between them. This CDR3 region has 12 residues. DNA for the CDR3: TGTGCCAGCAGCTTAGGCCTCAATACGCAGTATTTT. It translates to CASSLGLNTQYF.

The chain recombines TRBV11-3 with TRBJ2-6; perhaps TRBD2 as D (5 bases). The CDR3 loop spans 15 amino acids. Trimming removed 4 bases at V and 4 bases at J, with 11 bases between. Germline-derived CDR1 and CDR2 are SGHNT and YENEEA. The chain's CDR3 is CASSSRSGGANVLTF. The DNA of the CDR3 is TGTGCCAGCAGCTCCCGCTCGGGGGGGGCCAACGTCCTGACTTTC.

This clonotype was counted a few times. V usage is TRBV7-6 and J usage is TRBJ2-1; D is perhaps TRBD1 (5 bases). Germline V gene sequence: CDR1 SGHVS, CDR2 FNYEAQ. The CDR3 is 16 residues long. The V gene lost 2 bases and the J gene lost 1 base, with 12 bases spanning the gap. Written as DNA, the CDR3 is TGTGCCAGCAGCTTAATGCAGGGTTCGTCCTACAATGAGCAGTTCTTC. This sequence encodes CASSLMQGSSYNEQFF.

This clonotype was picked up a small number of times. The chain couples TRBV20-1 to TRBJ1-1; TRBD1 matches at 7 bases. V shed 2 bases and J 5 bases; nucleotides not matched to a gene: 8. The length of the CDR3 is 14 residues. CDR1 DFQATT and CDR2 SNEGSKA come from the germline V gene (reference sequence). The CDR3 spells CSARQGEIATEAFF. The CDR3 DNA is TGCAGTGCTAGACAGGGGGAAATTGCTACTGAAGCTTTCTTT.

This clonotype was counted ten times or more. V usage is TRBV12-3 or TRBV12-4 and J usage is TRBJ2-1; 7 bases are shared with TRBD1. This CDR3 contains 13 residues. The trim removed 1 base at V and 6 bases at J, leaving 0 bases unmatched. The CDR3 spells CASSLGTGNEQFF. The CDR3 bases are TGTGCCAGCAGTTTAGGGACAGGCAATGAGCAGTTCTTC.

This clonotype was picked up a small number of times. The J gene is TRBJ2-7, the V gene TRBV10-3; D unclear. The V end lost 6 bases, the J end lost 2 bases, and 17 bases lay between the germline ends. CDR1 and CDR2 from the germline V gene are ENHRY and SYGVKD. This CDR3 has 15 amino acids. Written as DNA, the CDR3 is TGTGCCATCAGCCGGACCGGCTTTCAGGCCTACGAGCAGTACTTC. Its protein product is CAISRTGFQAYEQYF.

The chain recombines TRBV4-1 with TRBJ1-1, with TRBD1 matching 12 bases. Germline CDR1 reads MGHRA; CDR2 reads YSYEKL. V lost 2 bases, J lost 4 bases, and 11 bases stayed unmatched. The CDR3 runs to 18 residues. CDR3 protein: CASSQHTGTGGRGTEAFF. In DNA, the CDR3 is TGCGCCAGCAGCCAACATACCGGGACAGGGGGCAGGGGCACTGAAGCTTTCTTT.

CDR3 protein: CSARDQRAEETQYF. DNA of the CDR3: TGCAGTGCTAGAGATCAACGGGCAGAAGAGACCCAGTACTTC. The chain employs TRBV20-1 and TRBJ2-5; no clear D. The length of the CDR3 is 14 residues. V lost 0 bases and J lost 3, with 11 bases in between. Germline V gene lookup returns CDR1 DFQATT and CDR2 SNEGSKA (reference sequence).

CDR3 region: CSAPGGAGRPYEQYF. The DNA of the CDR3 is TGCAGTGCTCCTGGGGGAGCGGGCCGGCCCTACGAGCAGTACTTC. This chain uses TRBV20-1 with TRBJ2-7, with D possibly being TRBD2 (6 bases). Trimming took off 5 bases at V and 2 bases at J, with 19 bases between the two ends. The CDR3 runs 15 residues. Germline values: CDR1 DFQATT, CDR2 SNEGSKA (reference sequence).

In its sample, this clonotype was seen a few times. This rearrangement joins TRBV11-2 to TRBJ1-1; TRBD1 might be the D (6 bases). CDR1 is SGHAT, CDR2 FQNNGV, per germline. V was cut by 1 base and J by 9 bases, with 9 bases left in between. The CDR3 length is 12 residues. In DNA, the CDR3 is TGTGCCAGCAGCTTAGTGCAGGGGCAAGCTTTCTTT. Protein product: CASSLVQGQAFF.

The CDR3 protein is CASTPPGALYEQYF. CDR3 in DNA: TGTGCCAGCACCCCCCCCGGGGCCCTCTACGAGCAGTACTTC. The chain employs TRBV7-8 and TRBJ2-7; D may be TRBD1 or TRBD2 (5 bases each). Trimming left V 7 bases short and J 3 bases short, with 16 bases between. CDR1 and CDR2 (germline): SGHVS, FQNEAQ. This CDR3 contains 14 residues. The full variable domain, completed using reference TRBV7-8 and TRBJ2-7, is GAGVSQSPRYKVAKRGQDVALRCDPISGHVSLFWYQQALGQGPEFLTYFQNEAQLDKSGLPSDRFFAERPEGSVSTLKIQRTQQEDSAVYLCASTPPGALYEQYFGPGTRLTVT.

This clonotype has ten or more counts. This sequence joins TRBV11-3 and TRBJ2-3; a possible D gene is TRBD2 (6 bases). Trimming stripped 3 bases from V and 2 bases from J, with 24 bases between. The CDR3 loop spans 19 amino acids. Germline CDR1 and CDR2: SGHNT and YENEEA. The CDR3 loop reads CASSFFFSGGGRLTDTQYF. In DNA form, the CDR3 reads TGTGCCAGCAGCTTTTTTTTTTCCGGGGGTGGACGACTCACAGATACGCAGTATTTT. Drawing the rest from reference TRBV11-3 and TRBJ2-3, the complete variable domain is EAGVVQSPRYKIIEKKQPVAFWCNPISGHNTLYWYLQNLGQGPELLIRYENEEAVDDSQLPKDRFSAERLKGVDSTLKIQPAELGDSAVYLCASSFFFSGGGRLTDTQYFGPGTRLTVL.

This clonotype has a handful of counts. The genes are TRBV9 and TRBJ2-7; 8 bases agree with TRBD1. Germline lookup yields CDR1 SGDLS and CDR2 YYNGEE. CDR3 size: 16 residues. V was clipped by 4 bases and J by 3 bases; unmatched bases: 12. Here the CDR3 reads CASSPWTGPPLYEQYF. As DNA, the CDR3 is TGTGCCAGCAGCCCCTGGACAGGGCCCCCGCTCTACGAGCAGTACTTC. Together with reference TRBV9 and TRBJ2-7, the CDR3 gives the full variable domain: DSGVTQTPKHLITATGQRVTLRCSPRSGDLSVYWYQQSLDQGLQFLIQYYNGEERAKGNILERFSAQQFPDLHSELNLSSLELGDSALYFCASSPWTGPPLYEQYFGPGTRLTVT.

The chain carries TRBV19 and TRBJ1-2; D gene ambiguous. V was clipped by 1 base and J by 6 bases, with 9 bases between them. The CDR3 has 13 residues. Germline V CDR1 and CDR2: LNHDA, SQIVND (reference sequence). The CDR3 nucleotides are TGTGCCAGTAGTATAGTCCGGAGGAATGGCTACACCTTC. Its protein is CASSIVRRNGYTF.

This clonotype was seen more than once but under ten times. The V and J genes are TRBV6-1 and TRBJ1-2; 12 bases are a match to TRBD1. J lost 8 bases, V lost 3 bases, and 7 bases had no gene match. Germline V gene data show CDR1 as MNHNS and CDR2 as SASEGT. CDR3 length: 15 residues. The CDR3 loop reads CASSDQMGTGGGYTF. The DNA for the CDR3 is TGTGCCAGCAGTGACCAAATGGGGACAGGGGGCGGCTACACCTTC.